This T cell receptor beta chain was recovered during a study of cytomegalovirus exposure and HLA in healthy donors. Researchers ran the PCR with 60 Vbeta and 13 Jbeta primers. Measured with immunoSEQ multiplex PCR; TCRdb has only the in-frame clones, and not every one. The sample includes 100,000 to 150,000 clones, roughly 79% of them seen just once. Germline-derived CDR1 and CDR2 are SGHVS and FNYEAQ. The CDR3 runs to 11 residues. Trimming cost V 10 bases and J 5 bases, with 11 bases left between them. The chain links TRBV7-6 to TRBJ1-1; D is perhaps TRBD1 (6 bases). The sequence came from a boy aged 2-15 years in good health and CMV-seronegative. The sample comprised PBMCs. In DNA, the CDR3 is TGTGCCACACTAAGGGGGACTGAAGCTTTCTTT. As protein: CATLRGTEAFF.